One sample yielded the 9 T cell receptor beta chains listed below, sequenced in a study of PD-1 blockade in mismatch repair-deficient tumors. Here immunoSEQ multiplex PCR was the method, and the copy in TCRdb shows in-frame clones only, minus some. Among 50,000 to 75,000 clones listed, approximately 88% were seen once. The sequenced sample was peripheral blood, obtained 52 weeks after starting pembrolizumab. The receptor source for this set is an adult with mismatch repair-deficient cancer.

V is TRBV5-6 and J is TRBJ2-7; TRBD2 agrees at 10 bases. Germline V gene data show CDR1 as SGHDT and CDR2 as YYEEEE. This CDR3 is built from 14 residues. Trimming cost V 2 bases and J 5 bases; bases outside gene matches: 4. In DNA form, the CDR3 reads TGTGCCAGCAGCTTTGGGCTAGCGGGAGACGAGCAGTACTTC. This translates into CASSFGLAGDEQYF.

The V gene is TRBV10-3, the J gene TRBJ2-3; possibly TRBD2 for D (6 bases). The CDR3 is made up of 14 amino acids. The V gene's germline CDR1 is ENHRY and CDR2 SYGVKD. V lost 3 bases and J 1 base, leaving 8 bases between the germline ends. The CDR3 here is CAISEERGTDTQYF. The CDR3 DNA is TGTGCCATCAGTGAAGAGCGGGGCACAGATACGCAGTATTTT.

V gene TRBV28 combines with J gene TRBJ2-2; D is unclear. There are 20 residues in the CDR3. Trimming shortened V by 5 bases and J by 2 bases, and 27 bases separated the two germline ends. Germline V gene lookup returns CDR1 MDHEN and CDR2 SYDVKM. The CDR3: CASSPRFGPTLRINTGELFF. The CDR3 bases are TGTGCCAGCAGTCCCCGTTTTGGACCGACCCTGCGAATAAACACCGGGGAGCTGTTTTTT.

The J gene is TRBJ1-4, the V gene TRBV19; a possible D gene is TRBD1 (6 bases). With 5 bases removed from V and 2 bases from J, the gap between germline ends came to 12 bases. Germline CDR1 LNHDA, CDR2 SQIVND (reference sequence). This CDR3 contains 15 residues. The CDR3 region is CASSARDNTNEKLFF. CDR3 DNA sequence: TGTGCCAGTAGTGCCCGGGACAACACTAATGAAAAACTGTTTTTT.

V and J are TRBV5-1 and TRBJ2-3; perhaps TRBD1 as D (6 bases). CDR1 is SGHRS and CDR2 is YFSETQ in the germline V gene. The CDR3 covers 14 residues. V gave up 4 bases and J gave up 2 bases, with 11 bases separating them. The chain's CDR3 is CASSPDRITDTQYF. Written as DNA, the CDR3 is TGCGCCAGCAGCCCCGACAGGATCACAGATACGCAGTATTTT.

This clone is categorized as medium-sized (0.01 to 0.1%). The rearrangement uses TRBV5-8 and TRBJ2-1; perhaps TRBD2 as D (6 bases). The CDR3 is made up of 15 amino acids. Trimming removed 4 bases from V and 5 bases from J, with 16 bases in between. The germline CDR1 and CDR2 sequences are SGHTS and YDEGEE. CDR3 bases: TGTGCCAGCAGCCCTGGGACTGTAATGGACAATGAGCAGTTCTTC. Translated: CASSPGTVMDNEQFF.

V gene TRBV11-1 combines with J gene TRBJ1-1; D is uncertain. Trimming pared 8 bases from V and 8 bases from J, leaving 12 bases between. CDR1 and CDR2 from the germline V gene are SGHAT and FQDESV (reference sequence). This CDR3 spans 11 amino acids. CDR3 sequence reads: CASQAAREAFF. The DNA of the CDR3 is TGTGCCAGCCAGGCGGCGAGAGAAGCTTTCTTT.

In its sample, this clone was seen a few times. The CDR3 sequence is CASSQASFSYEQYF. The CDR3 DNA reads TGCGCCAGCAGCCAGGCTAGCTTTAGTTACGAGCAGTACTTC. This chain uses TRBV4-1 with TRBJ2-7; D possibly corresponds to TRBD2 (5 bases). The CDR3 spans 14 residues. Per germline, CDR1 MGHRA and CDR2 YSYEKL. V gave up 3 bases and J gave up 4 bases, with 13 bases separating them.

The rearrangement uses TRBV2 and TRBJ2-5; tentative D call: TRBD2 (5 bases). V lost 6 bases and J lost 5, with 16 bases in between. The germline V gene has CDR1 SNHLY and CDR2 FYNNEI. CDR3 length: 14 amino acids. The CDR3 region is CASSGIEWEETQYF. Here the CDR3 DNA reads TGTGCCAGCAGCGGGATTGAGTGGGAGGAGACCCAGTACTTC.